Sequencing of this T cell receptor beta chain was carried out in a study of T cells in Graves' hyperthyroidism and ophthalmopathy. This CDR3 is 15 amino acids long. Germline V CDR1 and CDR2: SGDLS, YYNGEE. This clonotype was seen more than once but under ten times. At one of its ends the junction is not consistent with the germline gene, which may arise from a read error. The TCR beta CDR3 regions underwent amplification using RNA transcripts as the source. The HTBI primer set served for first-round RT-PCR of the TCR CDR3. From the multiplex PCR reads, TCRdb called clonotypes with MiXCR, one entry per CDR3 protein. The profile shows under 700,000 distinct CDR3 sequences, more than 45% of them singletons.

The clonotype comes from a young woman with Graves' hyperthyroidism. The sample consisted of peripheral blood or thyroid tissue (not recorded which). The chain employs TRBV9 and TRBJ1-5; D gene uncertain. CDR3 nucleotides: TGCGCCAGCAGCTTGGATTCACCGAGCAATCAGCCCCAGCATTTT. Amino acid sequence: CASSLDSPSNQPQHF.